What follows is one T cell receptor (beta chain) and its context. The antigen is not known. Genomic DNA acted as the template from which TCR beta VDJ combination and CDR3 sequence profiling were carried out. TCRdb called the reads again in MiXCR, with one record for every CDR3 protein. The repertoire holds about 98,000 distinct CDR3 sequences, with around 62% as singletons. Those patients picked for sequencing had displayed CD8+CD57+ cell expansion on flow cytometry. At blood sampling, none of the patients had yet received therapy. The germline V gene encodes CDR1 DFQATT and CDR2 SNEGSKA (reference sequence). The CDR3 loop spans 13 amino acids. The germline V and J ends were trimmed by 3 bases and 2 bases, with 8 bases remaining between them. The data were taken from a study of CD8+CD57+ T cells in acquired aplastic anemia. Overall study: CD4+ and CD8+ cells, once sorted, gave DNA averaging approximately 3.4 ug.

Study-wide findings and caveats: In common between the patients and the controls were some 29 CD8+ CDR3 sequences. Statistical testing detected no significant gap in CD8+ Simpson's diversity between patients and controls.

V gene TRBV20-1 combines with J gene TRBJ1-5; D gene unclear. The sequence was obtained from a human donor with aplastic anemia. The sequenced sample consisted of sorted CD4+, CD8+, or CD8+CD57+ T cells (not recorded which) from PBMCs. The CDR3 DNA reads TGCAGTGCTAGTGCCCCAGGCAATCAGCCCCAGCATTTT. It yields the protein CSASAPGNQPQHF.